These T cell receptor beta chains were read from a single sample in a study of cytomegalovirus exposure and HLA in healthy donors. The protocol was immunoSEQ multiplex PCR, while the TCRdb copy is restricted to in-frame clones and leaves out a portion. The sample lists some 150,000 clones; approximately 82% were seen once. Sample: PBMCs. The receptors come from a middle-aged woman in good health and CMV-seronegative. Each CDR3 is given with its conserved first and last residue. A D gene is named only where the DNA matches it firmly. Size is stated for part of the rows, as once, few or many counts, or as a class when the clone is expanded.

>TRBV28|TRBJ1-4|TRBD1|.
CASSTRGQGVNEKLFF
TGTGCCAGCAGTACCAGGGGCCAGGGGGTTAATGAAAAACTGTTTTTT
>TRBV28|TRBJ2-1|TRBD2|.
CASSFFTSGRAVFF
TGTGCCAGCAGTTTCTTCACTAGCGGGAGGGCCGTTTTCTTC
>TRBV2|TRBJ1-2|.|.
CASSDRRQGGGYTF
TGTGCCAGCAGTGACCGGCGTCAGGGAGGTGGCTACACCTTC
>TRBV27|TRBJ2-1|.|.
CASSFPARNEQFF
TGTGCCAGCAGTTTTCCTGCCCGGAATGAGCAGTTCTTC
>TRBV7-3|TRBJ2-1|.|.
CASSLMALAGRNEQFF
TGTGCCAGCAGCTTAATGGCGCTCGCGGGGAGGAATGAGCAGTTCTTC
>TRBV5-4|TRBJ1-1|.|.
CASSLDRRIEAFF
TGTGCCAGCAGCTTGGACAGGAGAATAGAAGCTTTCTTT
>TRBV30|TRBJ1-5|TRBD1|.
CAWSGTGDQPQHF
TGTGCCTGGAGCGGGACAGGAGACCAGCCCCAGCATTTT
>TRBV4-1|TRBJ1-1|.|.
CASSLTGLMNTEAFF
TGCGCCAGCAGCCTTACGGGATTGATGAACACTGAAGCTTTCTTT
>TRBV5-1|TRBJ2-2|.|once
CASSLWTDNTGELFF
TGCGCCAGCAGCCTTTGGACAGATAACACCGGGGAGCTGTTTTTT
>TRBV28|TRBJ2-1|TRBD2|few
CASSGLRLAESNEQFF
TGTGCCAGCAGTGGCCTGCGGCTAGCGGAAAGTAATGAGCAGTTCTTC
>TRBV7-9|TRBJ1-4|.|.
CEPIAGSEDEKLFF
TGTGAACCTATCGCGGGGAGTGAGGATGAAAAACTGTTTTTT
>TRBV5-1|TRBJ2-5|TRBD2|.
CASSLMASGPLRETQYF
TGCGCCAGTAGCTTGATGGCTAGCGGTCCCCTCCGGGAGACCCAGTACTTC
>TRBV6-5|TRBJ2-1|TRBD2|.
CASSYSPSGINEQFF
TGTGCCAGCAGTTACTCGCCTAGCGGGATAAATGAGCAGTTCTTC
>TRBV6-5|TRBJ2-5|TRBD2|.
CASSEAGAGTQYF
TGTGCCAGCAGTGAAGCGGGGGCTGGGACCCAGTACTTC
>TRBV7-9|TRBJ1-3|.|.
CASSLVENTIYF
TGTGCCAGCAGCTTAGTAGAAAACACCATATATTTT
>TRBV7-9|TRBJ1-5|TRBD1|once
CASSPRGFGNQPQHF
TGTGCCAGCAGCCCCAGGGGGTTTGGCAATCAGCCCCAGCATTTT
>TRBV6-6|TRBJ2-1|.|.
CASGAQGYEQFF
TGTGCCAGCGGGGCCCAGGGTTATGAGCAGTTCTTC
>TRBV28|TRBJ2-7|TRBD1|.
CASSSGQGAEQYF
TGTGCCAGCAGCTCTGGACAGGGAGCCGAGCAGTACTTC
>TRBV7-2|TRBJ2-1|.|once
CASSLGVRLGSYNEQFF
TGTGCCAGCAGCTTAGGGGTTAGACTGGGCTCCTACAATGAGCAGTTCTTC
>TRBV5-6|TRBJ2-7|.|.
CASSLEGRWYSEQYF
TGTGCCAGCAGCTTGGAAGGCAGGTGGTATTCCGAGCAGTACTTC
>TRBV7-2|TRBJ2-5|.|.
CASSPTNHGGETQYF
TGTGCCAGCAGCCCGACGAATCACGGCGGAGAGACCCAGTACTTC
>TRBV5-1|TRBJ2-7|TRBD1|.
CASSRVTLGTGGTYEQYF
TGCGCCAGCAGTAGAGTTACTTTAGGGACAGGGGGCACCTACGAGCAGTACTTC
>TRBV30|TRBJ2-1|TRBD2|.
CAWSRTSFLQFF
TGTGCCTGGAGCCGGACTAGTTTTTTGCAGTTCTTC
>TRBV4-2|TRBJ2-1|.|.
CASSQLDLHNEQFF
TGTGCCAGCAGCCAACTAGATCTACACAATGAGCAGTTCTTC
>TRBV2|TRBJ1-5|.|.
CASSDQTGLSNQPQHF
TGTGCCAGCAGTGACCAGACAGGACTTAGCAATCAGCCCCAGCATTTT
>TRBV7-9|TRBJ2-3|.|.
CSSRPQGTDTQYF
TGTTCCAGCAGGCCACAGGGAACAGATACGCAGTATTTT
>TRBV28|TRBJ1-5|TRBD1|.
CASSLSGQGNQPQHF
TGTGCCAGCAGTTTAAGTGGACAGGGGAATCAGCCCCAGCATTTT
>TRBV27|TRBJ1-1|.|.
CASSLVGGVDTEAFF
TGTGCCAGCAGTTTGGTTGGAGGGGTCGACACTGAAGCTTTCTTT
>TRBV27|TRBJ1-4|.|.
CASRPRLGVEKLFF
TGTGCCAGCAGGCCACGGCTCGGGGTCGAAAAACTGTTTTTT
>TRBV30|TRBJ1-2|.|.
CAWIRGRNREGYTF
TGTGCCTGGATTAGAGGGCGGAACAGGGAGGGCTACACCTTC
>TRBV4-3|TRBJ2-7|TRBD2|.
CASSLTSGYEQYF
TGCGCCAGCAGCCTAACTAGCGGCTACGAGCAGTACTTC
>TRBV11-2|TRBJ2-3|TRBD2|.
CASRKIAGGRTDTQYF
TGTGCCAGCAGGAAAATAGCGGGAGGGCGGACAGATACGCAGTATTTT
>TRBV7-2|TRBJ1-2|.|.
CASFKDGGLSGYTF
TGTGCCAGCTTTAAAGACGGGGGGCTTAGTGGCTACACCTTC